What follows describes a single T cell receptor beta chain. This record comes from a study of shared clonotypes between healthy human individuals. About the research overall: Used for every donor were three CD4 naive, three CD4 memory, two CD8 naive and one CD8 memory plate.

Healthy and HIV-negative, the adult donors had no recent acute infections or vaccinations. CD45RA-negative memory and CD45RA+ naive subsets were split from the CD4+ cells. Sequencing used immunoSEQ multiplex PCR; TCRdb keeps in-frame clones, though not all of them. The sample lists approximately 500,000 clones, 95% to 97% occurring once. The CDR3 consists of 13 residues. Germline CDR1 and CDR2: SGHNT and YYREEE (reference sequence). The V and J ends lost 4 bases and 5 bases respectively, with 10 bases between them. The sequence was obtained from a woman younger than 45 in good health. The sequenced sample was naive CD4+ T cells sorted from blood. Subset here: CD45RA+ positively selected. The chain combines TRBV5-4 with TRBJ1-5; the D gene is possibly TRBD1 (5 bases). CDR3 bases: TGTGCCAGCAGCCTCGGGGGGGATCAGCCCCAGCATTTT. Encoded protein: CASSLGGDQPQHF.